The 20 T cell receptor beta chains in this list originate from one sample, sequenced in a study of blood T cell repertoires in COVID-19. The data were produced by immunoSEQ multiplex PCR, yet TCRdb's version contains in-frame clones alone and is incomplete. Of 250,000 to 400,000 clones listed, roughly 90% are singletons. The sequencing input was peripheral blood. Receptor source: a woman in her 30s with COVID-19, enrolled during active disease.

V gene TRBV6-5 combines with J gene TRBJ1-1, with 9 bases that match TRBD1. The CDR3 extends over 13 amino acids. The V gene's germline CDR1 is MNHEY and CDR2 SVGAGI. J lost 7 bases, V lost 6 bases, and 6 bases had no gene match. CDR3 amino acids: CASRKQGAGEAFF. Written as DNA, the CDR3 is TGTGCCAGCAGAAAACAGGGGGCGGGTGAAGCTTTCTTT.

Concerning this clone itself: The sample carries other DNA sequences with the same CDR3. The chain combines TRBV2 with TRBJ1-5, with D possibly TRBD1 on 6 matching bases. V lost 1 base, J lost 2 bases, and 9 bases lay in between. CDR1 and CDR2 (germline): SNHLY, FYNNEI. The CDR3 has 15 residues. The CDR3 bases are TGTGCCAGCAGTGAAGGGAAGGGGGGCAATCAGCCCCAGCATTTT. Translating it yields CASSEGKGGNQPQHF.

The chain carries TRBV19 and TRBJ2-3; possibly TRBD1 for D (6 bases). The CDR3 runs to 15 residues. Deletions cut 1 base from V and 0 bases from J, with 8 bases between. CDR1 is LNHDA and CDR2 is SQIVND in the germline V gene (reference sequence). The chain's CDR3 is CASSIADSSTDTQYF. The DNA for the CDR3 is TGTGCCAGTAGTATAGCGGACAGTAGCACAGATACGCAGTATTTT.

The chain couples TRBV28 to TRBJ2-1, with TRBD2 identical over 8 bases. From germline, CDR1 is MDHEN and CDR2 SYDVKM. V lost 7 bases and J lost 0; bases outside the gene matches: 5. The CDR3 consists of 15 residues. CDR3 region: CASTRGGSSYNEQFF. CDR3 coding DNA: TGTGCCAGCACCCGGGGGGGGAGCTCCTACAATGAGCAGTTCTTC.

The V call is TRBV5-5, the J call TRBJ2-5, with 10 bases lining up with TRBD1. The germline gives CDR1 SGHKS, CDR2 YYEKEE (reference sequence). This CDR3 spans 15 amino acids. The J segment lost 6 bases and the V segment lost 3 bases, leaving 8 bases of the junction unmatched. CDR3 DNA: TGTGCCAGCAGCTCCGGGACAGGGGAGGGGAAGACCCAGTACTTC. It specifies CASSSGTGEGKTQYF.

This chain links TRBV10-3 with TRBJ1-2; the D is unclear. Germline CDR1 ENHRY, CDR2 SYGVKD. The CDR3 is 14 amino acids. Between the trimmed V and J ends, which lost 8 bases and 2 bases, there was a span of 15 bases. The CDR3 DNA sequence: TGTGCCATCTCTAGCACGGTGACGAACTATGGCTACACCTTC. Translating gives CAISSTVTNYGYTF.

The V gene is TRBV5-8, the J gene TRBJ1-1; TRBD1 might be the D (6 bases). With 4 bases removed from V and 5 bases from J, the gap between germline ends came to 12 bases. CDR3 length equals 13 residues. The germline V gene encodes CDR1 SGHTS and CDR2 YDEGEE. The CDR3 DNA follows: TGTGCCAGCAGCCATACAGGGTGGACTGAAGCTTTCTTT. Translation: CASSHTGWTEAFF.

This clone was seen only a few times. The chain is built from TRBV3-1 (or the pseudogene TRBV3-2) and TRBJ2-3; 12 bases map to TRBD2. Germline V lookup: CDR1 LGHDT, CDR2 YNNKEL (reference sequence). The V gene end was trimmed by 4 bases and the J gene end by 1 base; junction bases not matched to a gene: 3. CDR3 size: 16 residues. For the CDR3, the DNA is TGTGCCAGCAGCCGCGGACTAGCGGGACGCACAGATACGCAGTATTTT. It is translated as CASSRGLAGRTDTQYF.

The V call is TRBV5-1, the J call TRBJ2-7; TRBD2 matches at 7 bases. Germline V CDR1 and CDR2: SGHRS, YFSETQ. This CDR3 region has 15 residues. V lost 8 bases, J lost 0 bases, and 11 bases stayed unmatched. CDR3 in amino acids: CASSQGGSTSYEQYF. In nucleotides, the CDR3 is TGCGCCAGTTCCCAGGGCGGGAGTACCTCCTACGAGCAGTACTTC.

The chain recombines TRBV4-1 with TRBJ1-2; D possibly corresponds to TRBD1 (5 bases). V shed 1 base and J shed 3 bases, with 9 bases lying between them. The CDR3 runs to 14 residues. Germline values: CDR1 MGHRA, CDR2 YSYEKL. This CDR3 reads CASSQVTGDYGYTF. The CDR3, as DNA: TGCGCCAGCAGCCAAGTGACGGGGGACTATGGCTACACCTTC.

The chain links TRBV7-6 to TRBJ2-1; 13 bases fit TRBD2. The trim removed 5 bases at V and 4 bases at J, leaving 5 bases unmatched. CDR3 length: 16 amino acids. Per germline, CDR1 SGHVS and CDR2 FNYEAQ. The CDR3 nucleotides read TGTGCCAGCAGCGATTCGGGACTAGCGGGATACAATGAGCAGTTCTTC. Amino acids: CASSDSGLAGYNEQFF.

The CDR3 reads CASSRQGERSPLHF. For the CDR3, the DNA is TGTGCCAGTAGTAGACAGGGGGAAAGGTCACCCCTCCACTTT. V gene TRBV19 combines with J gene TRBJ1-6, with 9 bases lining up with TRBD1. CDR3 size: 14 residues. The V gene end was trimmed by 4 bases and the J gene end by 10 bases; junction bases not matched to a gene: 5. Germline CDR1 and CDR2: LNHDA and SQIVND (reference sequence).

The genes are TRBV5-5 and TRBJ2-7; D is ambiguous. The V end was cut by 0 bases, the J end by 2 bases, with 6 bases between. The CDR3 covers 13 residues. Germline CDR1 SGHKS, CDR2 YYEKEE (reference sequence). CDR3 bases: TGTGCCAGCAGCTTGGTTAGTACCTACGAGCAGTACTTC. The encoded protein is CASSLVSTYEQYF.

This clone is a singleton in its sample. The genes are TRBV5-4 and TRBJ2-7; TRBD1 matches at 9 bases. The CDR3 has 15 residues. CDR1 and CDR2 (germline): SGHNT, YYREEE (reference sequence). V lost 4 bases and J lost 7; bases outside the gene matches: 12. The CDR3 region is CASSRPGQGTGEQYF. DNA for the CDR3: TGTGCCAGCAGCCGTCCGGGACAGGGTACGGGGGAGCAGTACTTC.

This chain links TRBV5-1 with TRBJ2-1; D gene unclear. This CDR3 has 14 amino acids. Germline CDR1 is SGHRS and CDR2 is YFSETQ. Trimming pared 0 bases from V and 5 bases from J, leaving 9 bases between. CDR3 bases: TGCGCCAGCAGCTTGGTTAGCACTCACAATGAGCAGTTCTTC. Amino acid sequence: CASSLVSTHNEQFF.

CDR3 residues: CASSRDYLRLSSNQPQHF. As DNA, the CDR3 is TGCGCCAGCAGTCGGGACTACCTTAGGTTGTCTAGCAATCAGCCCCAGCATTTT. The J gene is TRBJ1-5, the V gene TRBV10-1; tentatively, D is TRBD1 (5 bases). Trimming took off 5 bases at V and 0 bases at J, with 20 bases between the two ends. The CDR3 has 18 amino acids. Germline V gives CDR1 WNHNN, CDR2 SYGVQD (reference sequence).

The chain recombines TRBV7-2 with TRBJ1-5; TRBD1 aligns across 9 bases. Per germline, CDR1 SGHTA and CDR2 FQGNSA. The junction had 8 bases not matched to a gene; V was cut back by 2 bases and J by 0 bases. The CDR3 extends over 18 amino acids. The CDR3 region has the DNA TGTGCCAGCAGCTTATTGGGACAGGGAAAACTTAGCAATCAGCCCCAGCATTTT. Amino acids: CASSLLGQGKLSNQPQHF.

V and J are TRBV30 and TRBJ1-2, with 9 bases aligning to TRBD1. CDR3 length: 17 amino acids. J lost 4 bases, V lost 2 bases, and 14 bases had no gene match. Germline V gives CDR1 GTSNPN, CDR2 SVGIG (reference sequence). CDR3 sequence reads: CAWSLLGTGFHPYGYTF. As DNA, the CDR3 is TGTGCCTGGAGTCTACTGGGGACAGGGTTCCACCCCTATGGCTACACCTTC.

V usage is TRBV28 and J usage is TRBJ1-5, with 8 bases matching TRBD1. The J segment lost 6 bases and the V segment lost 6 bases, leaving 4 bases of the junction unmatched. This CDR3 comprises 13 residues. The germline V gene has CDR1 MDHEN and CDR2 SYDVKM. The chain's CDR3 is CASSRQGIQPQHF. The CDR3, as DNA: TGTGCCAGCAGCAGACAGGGGATTCAGCCCCAGCATTTT.

The chain has TRBV30 and TRBJ1-3, with D possibly TRBD1 on 6 matching bases. CDR3 length: 15 residues. V lost 0 bases, J lost 7 bases, and 16 bases lay in between. CDR1 is GTSNPN, CDR2 SVGIG, per germline (reference sequence). This CDR3 reads CAWSVLGFDRNTIYF. CDR3 nucleotides: TGTGCCTGGAGTGTACTGGGATTTGACAGGAACACCATATATTTT.